This T cell receptor (beta chain) was sequenced during a study of T-cell reconstitution after alpha-beta-depleted transplantation in children. Study results and caveats: Reported findings indicate that, about two months after transplant, alpha-beta T cells came from several hundred expanded clones, which were derived from non-depleted graft cells.

This CDR3 is built from 16 residues. Trimming removed 3 bases from V and 6 bases from J; junction bases left unmatched: 11. In germline, CDR1 is MGHDK, CDR2 SYGVNS. TCRbeta library preparation incorporated unique molecular identifiers. TCRdb reprocessed the PCR reads with MiXCR, giving one entry per CDR3 protein. The sample has roughly 250,000 distinct CDR3 sequences, just under 8.5% seen once. This clonotype was seen ten or more times. Its antigen is unknown. Specimen: PBMCs, mostly from graft donor cells, collected 180 days after TCRalphabeta/CD19-depleted stem cell transplant. This TCR was sampled from a male patient younger than 18 who had a stem cell transplant for acute lymphoblastic leukemia, so the T cells may come from the graft donor. This chain connects TRBV25-1 to TRBJ1-1, with 9 bases identical to TRBD1. CDR3 DNA: TGTGCCAGCAGTGACCTAGGAGGGACAGGGCATCCTGAAGCTTTCTTT. This gives the protein CASSDLGGTGHPEAFF.